The 31 T cell receptor beta chains in this list originate from one sample, sequenced in a study of shared clonotypes between healthy human individuals. Sequenced by immunoSEQ multiplex PCR; TCRdb stores in-frame clones only, minus some. The sample holds approximately 470,000 clones, 81% seen once. Input material: PBMCs. These receptors all stem from a woman in her 40s in good health. Some clones in this sample may be carry-over from other donors' samples.

Worth noting for this clone: A far larger clone is one base from this, pointing to a likely read error. This chain connects TRBV10-2 to TRBJ2-5; 8 bases are shared with TRBD2. CDR1 and CDR2 from the germline V gene are WSHSY and SAAADI. The length of the CDR3 is 16 residues. Unmatched junction bases numbered 11, after V lost 4 bases and J lost 4 bases. The CDR3 nucleotides read TGCGCCAGCAGTGCCCTACCAGCGGGAGAAGGAGAGACCCAGTACTTC. Protein sequence: CASSALPAGEGETQYF.

The chain carries TRBV7-9 and TRBJ1-1, with 7 bases fitting TRBD1. This CDR3 comprises 14 residues. The ends lost 5 bases at V and 1 base at J; junction bases unmatched: 4. Germline CDR1 reads SEHNR; CDR2 reads FQNEAQ (reference sequence). This CDR3 reads CASSLRQGNTEAFF. The CDR3 DNA is TGTGCCAGCAGCCTCCGACAGGGGAACACTGAAGCTTTCTTT.

The table lists this clone with a few counts. The chain is built from TRBV15 and TRBJ1-1; D might be TRBD1 (5 bases). V lost 4 bases, J lost 7 bases, and 19 bases lay in between. CDR3 length: 15 residues. From germline, CDR1 is LNHNV and CDR2 YYDKDF (reference sequence). DNA for the CDR3: TGTGCCACCAGCAAGGGCCCGGAGGGGCGCAGTGAAGCTTTCTTT. This translates into CATSKGPEGRSEAFF.

The gene calls are TRBV28 and TRBJ1-5, with D possibly TRBD1 on 5 matching bases. This CDR3 has 13 amino acids. Germline CDR1 MDHEN, CDR2 SYDVKM. V was pared by 5 bases and J by 4 bases, with 9 bases between. CDR3 in DNA: TGTGCCAGCAGTCCCCGGGGGAATCAGCCCCAGCATTTT. Residues: CASSPRGNQPQHF.

V and J are TRBV7-9 and TRBJ2-3; 10 positions agree with TRBD1. The V gene end was trimmed by 4 bases and the J gene end by 3 bases; junction bases not matched to a gene: 7. The germline V gene has CDR1 SEHNR and CDR2 FQNEAQ (reference sequence). This CDR3 has 16 amino acids. The CDR3 reads CASSSAWDRGTDTQYF. CDR3 bases: TGTGCCAGCAGCTCCGCCTGGGACAGGGGTACAGATACGCAGTATTTT.

In regard to this clone: A far larger clone lies a single base away; this is likely a read error. This chain uses TRBV13 with TRBJ2-5; 7 bases are shared with TRBD1. The CDR3 consists of 12 residues. Germline V CDR1 and CDR2: PRHDT, FYEKMQ (reference sequence). The CDR3 region has the DNA TGTACCAGCAGCTTAATCGGGACAGCCCAGTACTTC. Amino acid sequence: CTSSLIGTAQYF.

This clone was counted only a few times. Given a much more abundant clone one base away, this may be a read error. The CDR3 DNA reads as TGTGTCAGCAGCCCCGGGACAGTCTATGGCTACACCTTC. The encoded protein is CVSSPGTVYGYTF. The chain recombines TRBV5-5 with TRBJ1-2; 7 bases fit TRBD1. Germline values: CDR1 SGHKS, CDR2 YYEKEE (reference sequence). CDR3 length: 13 residues.

V usage is TRBV30 and J usage is TRBJ2-2; 7 bases match TRBD1. The trim removed 3 bases at V and 5 bases at J, leaving 9 bases unmatched. This CDR3 is 15 amino acids long. Germline V CDR1 and CDR2: GTSNPN, SVGIG (reference sequence). The CDR3 DNA sequence: TGTGCCTGGAGCCAGGACGACAGGGTGACCGGGGAGCTGTTTTTT. This translates into CAWSQDDRVTGELFF.

The V gene is TRBV6-5, the J gene TRBJ2-7; tentative D call: TRBD2 (6 bases). With 1 base removed from V and 5 bases from J, the gap between germline ends came to 12 bases. CDR3 length: 14 residues. In germline, CDR1 is MNHEY, CDR2 SVGAGI. In nucleotides, the CDR3 is TGTGCCAGCAGTTACTGGGGGTCGGGGGACGAGCAGTACTTC. It translates to CASSYWGSGDEQYF.

Worth noting for this clone: A far larger clone is a single base away, which makes a read error likely. The rearrangement links TRBV6-5 to TRBJ1-1, with TRBD1 matching over 12 bases. The length of the CDR3 is 16 residues. CDR1 is MNHEY and CDR2 is SVGAGI in the germline V gene. Here the CDR3 reads CAGSSTSGTGGLVAFF. The CDR3 nucleotides are TGTGCCGGCAGTTCCACCTCCGGGACAGGGGGCCTGGTGGCTTTCTTT.

This clone was counted between two and nine times. The chain joins TRBV7-9 to TRBJ2-1; D possibly corresponds to TRBD2 (6 bases). CDR1 SEHNR and CDR2 FQNEAQ come from the germline V gene (reference sequence). This CDR3 has 16 residues. The V end lost 5 bases, the J end lost 3 bases, and 17 bases lay between the germline ends. The CDR3 nucleotides are TGTGCCAGCAGCCCTTTTATGGGACTTCTCTACAATGAGCAGTTCTTC. Its protein is CASSPFMGLLYNEQFF. Supplemented by reference TRBV7-9 and TRBJ2-1, the full variable domain reads DTGVSQNPRHKITKRGQNVTFRCDPISEHNRLYWYRQTLGQGPEFLTYFQNEAQLEKSRLLSDRFSAERPKGSFSTLEIQRTEQGDSAMYLCASSPFMGLLYNEQFFGPGTRLTVL.

Concerning this clone: This sample includes further DNA sequences coding for the same CDR3. The chain is built from TRBV4-1 and TRBJ2-5, with D possibly matching TRBD2 (6 bases). The DNA end is more similar to TRBJ2-7, so the J call may be wrong. The V gene's germline CDR1 is MGHRA and CDR2 YSYEKL. This CDR3 region has 17 residues. The CDR3 loop reads CASSQGVVGGRSYEQYF. Here the CDR3 DNA reads TGCGCCAGCAGCCAGGGAGTCGTCGGGGGACGCTCCTACGAGCAGTACTTC.

This clone showed up many times. This specimen includes other DNA sequences encoding the same CDR3. This chain uses TRBV9 with TRBJ2-7, with 12 positions matching TRBD2. There are 14 residues in the CDR3. J gave up 4 bases and V 3 bases, and 2 bases lay outside the gene matches. Germline V gives CDR1 SGDLS, CDR2 YYNGEE. The CDR3 DNA reads as TGTGCCAGCAGCGCAGGGACTAGCGGGTACGAGCAGTACTTC. The encoded protein is CASSAGTSGYEQYF.

The V gene is TRBV5-4, the J gene TRBJ1-1, with D perhaps matching TRBD1 (6 bases). This CDR3 comprises 13 residues. V was shortened by 7 bases and J by 5 bases, with 15 bases between the two germline ends. Germline assignment: CDR1 SGHNT and CDR2 YYREEE (reference sequence). The DNA for the CDR3 is TGTGCCAGCGGGGGCAGTCCGGTGACTGAAGCTTTCTTT. Protein: CASGGSPVTEAFF.

The chain recombines TRBV9 with TRBJ2-1; no firm D call. V lost 5 bases, J lost 0 bases, and 9 bases lay in between. This CDR3 contains 14 residues. Germline V gives CDR1 SGDLS, CDR2 YYNGEE. The CDR3 protein is CASRPLSSYNEQFF. The CDR3 DNA sequence: TGTGCCAGCAGGCCCCTAAGCTCCTACAATGAGCAGTTCTTC.

This chain uses TRBV5-1 with TRBJ2-1, with TRBD2 matching over 10 bases. CDR3 length: 16 residues. From germline, CDR1 is SGHRS and CDR2 YFSETQ. Trimming at V came to 3 bases and at J to 3 bases, leaving 6 bases not matched to a gene. CDR3 in DNA: TGCGCCAGCAGCTACCGACTAGCGGGTAGCTACAATGAGCAGTTCTTC. This codes for CASSYRLAGSYNEQFF.

This sequence joins TRBV5-4 and TRBJ2-5, with a weak D call TRBD1 (7 bases). The CDR3 totals 15 residues. V dropped 3 bases and J dropped 1 base, with 13 bases sitting between them. Germline CDR1 and CDR2: SGHNT and YYREEE (reference sequence). CDR3 nucleotide sequence: TGTGCCAGCAGCTCTCCGGAGGGGGCCCAAGAGACCCAGTACTTC. Translation gives CASSSPEGAQETQYF. The whole variable domain, remainder taken from reference TRBV5-4 and TRBJ2-5, is ETGVTQSPTHLIKTRGQQVTLRCSSQSGHNTVSWYQQALGQGPQFIFQYYREEENGRGNFPPRFSGLQFPNYSSELNVNALELDDSALYLCASSSPEGAQETQYFGPGTRLLVL.

This clone showed up just once. This chain uses TRBV30 with TRBJ1-1, with D possibly matching TRBD1 (5 bases). Per the germline V gene, CDR1 is GTSNPN and CDR2 is SVGIG (reference sequence). The CDR3 has 13 residues. Trimming took off 0 bases at V and 5 bases at J, with 10 bases between the two ends. The CDR3 sequence: CAWSVTEGTEAFF. The CDR3 DNA is TGTGCCTGGAGTGTTACAGAGGGGACTGAAGCTTTCTTT. Variable domain in full (rest from reference TRBV30 and TRBJ1-1): SQTIHQWPATLVQPVGSPLSLECTVEGTSNPNLYWYRQAAGRGLQLLFYSVGIGQISSEVPQNLSASRPQDRQFILSSKKLLLSDSGFYLCAWSVTEGTEAFFGQGTRLTVV.

This chain links TRBV18 with TRBJ1-2; 7 bases are a match to TRBD1. The CDR3 is 17 amino acids. Germline loops: CDR1 KGHSH, CDR2 LQKENI. V was clipped by 3 bases and J by 2 bases; unmatched bases: 12. In DNA form, the CDR3 reads TGTGCCAGCTCACCGGCAGGGGGGAACCCCGGGAACTATGGCTACACCTTC. This sequence encodes CASSPAGGNPGNYGYTF.

This chain connects TRBV29-1 to TRBJ2-5, with 9 bases that match TRBD2. Germline CDR1 and CDR2: SQVTM and ANQGSEA. The CDR3 loop spans 14 amino acids. Trimming at V came to 2 bases and at J to 5 bases, leaving 6 bases not matched to a gene. The chain's CDR3 is CSVESSGSGETQYF. CDR3 DNA: TGCAGCGTTGAAAGTAGCGGGAGTGGGGAGACCCAGTACTTC.

The V gene is TRBV6-6, the J gene TRBJ1-1, with D possibly matching TRBD1 (5 bases). This CDR3 has 15 residues. The germline gives CDR1 MNHNY, CDR2 SVGAGI (reference sequence). V was clipped by 0 bases and J by 2 bases, with 10 bases between them. CDR3 sequence: CASSYSGQSNTEAFF. The DNA of the CDR3 is TGTGCCAGCAGTTACTCGGGGCAAAGCAACACTGAAGCTTTCTTT.

The J gene is TRBJ2-7, the V gene TRBV5-1, with no clear D. V lost 0 bases, J lost 2 bases, and 9 bases lay in between. The CDR3 has 14 residues. Germline values: CDR1 SGHRS, CDR2 YFSETQ. As DNA, the CDR3 is TGCGCCAGCAGCTTGGAGGCACCGCCCTACGAGCAGTACTTC. Encoded protein: CASSLEAPPYEQYF. Looking up the rest from reference TRBV5-1 and TRBJ2-7 gives the full variable domain: KAGVTQTPRYLIKTRGQQVTLSCSPISGHRSVSWYQQTPGQGLQFLFEYFSETQRNKGNFPGRFSGRQFSNSRSEMNVSTLELGDSALYLCASSLEAPPYEQYFGPGTRLTVT.

This clone has only a few counts. The rearrangement uses TRBV2 and TRBJ1-1; D might be TRBD1 (5 bases). The CDR3 totals 13 residues. Germline CDR1 is SNHLY and CDR2 is FYNNEI. V was cut by 7 bases and J by 1 base, with 10 bases left in between. The CDR3 is CASKTDTNTEAFF. The DNA for the CDR3 is TGTGCCAGCAAGACGGACACGAACACTGAAGCTTTCTTT.

A note on this clone: This is likely an artifact of a read error, given a far larger clone one base away. The J gene is TRBJ1-5, the V gene TRBV4-2; unclear D gene. This CDR3 has 18 amino acids. Per the germline V gene, CDR1 is LGHNA and CDR2 is YNFKEQ. V dropped 2 bases and J dropped 7 bases, with 24 bases sitting between them. CDR3 nucleotides: TGTGCCAGCAGCCAACAGCATTACCAACAGTGTTCAAGGCAGCCCCAGCATTTT. Translation gives CASSQQHYQQCSRQPQHF.

The CDR3 DNA follows: TGTGCCAGCAGTCCGCCCGGACTAGCGGGAGGGGCAGATACGCAGTATTTT. Protein sequence: CASSPPGLAGGADTQYF. The chain carries TRBV28 and TRBJ2-3; 15 bases align to TRBD2. Germline values: CDR1 MDHEN, CDR2 SYDVKM. Unmatched junction bases numbered 7, after V lost 5 bases and J lost 4 bases. This CDR3 region has 17 residues.

This chain uses TRBV6-1 with TRBJ1-1, with D unclear. Trimming removed 7 bases from V and 6 bases from J, with 15 bases in between. The CDR3 covers 13 residues. Germline assignment: CDR1 MNHNS and CDR2 SASEGT. The CDR3 nucleotides read TGTGCCAGCACCTCACCCACGGTTGCTGAAGCTTTCTTT. It translates to CASTSPTVAEAFF.

About this clone itself: This is likely an artifact of a read error, given a far larger clone one base away. The chain couples TRBV6-4 to TRBJ2-3; D may be TRBD1 (5 bases). Trimming stripped 0 bases from V and 4 bases from J, with 8 bases between. The CDR3 is 14 amino acids. Germline CDR1 and CDR2: MRHNA and SNTAGT. CDR3 residues: CASSDSTVADTQYF. CDR3 sequence (DNA): TGTGCCAGCAGTGACTCGACAGTGGCAGATACGCAGTATTTT.

This sequence joins TRBV5-2 and TRBJ2-5; no DNA check was done on the table's D call, TRBD2. TRBV5-2 is a pseudogene segment. CDR3 length: 14 residues. The CDR3 is CASSESAGEETQYF. CDR3 in DNA: TGTGCCAGCAGCGAATCAGCGGGGGAAGAGACCCAGTACTTC.

The chain links TRBV7-3 to TRBJ2-2, with unresolved D. V lost 6 bases and J 1 base, leaving 9 bases between the germline ends. Germline V gene sequence: CDR1 SGHTA, CDR2 FQGTGA. CDR3 length equals 14 residues. The CDR3 sequence: CASSPDLNTGELFF. The CDR3 nucleotides are TGTGCCAGCAGTCCTGACTTGAACACCGGGGAGCTGTTTTTT.

The rearrangement uses TRBV5-1 and TRBJ1-1; no clear D. Germline V lookup: CDR1 SGHRS, CDR2 YFSETQ. Trimming removed 4 bases from V and 0 bases from J, with 13 bases in between. The CDR3 consists of 15 residues. The CDR3 bases are TGCGCCAGCAGCCCCCGTTCAGACATGAACACTGAAGCTTTCTTT. This gives the protein CASSPRSDMNTEAFF.

Of note for this clone: A far larger clone differs by one base, so this is likely a read error. The chain is built from TRBV30 and TRBJ2-5; 12 bases map to TRBD1. CDR1 GTSNPN and CDR2 SVGIG come from the germline V gene (reference sequence). This CDR3 has 19 residues. With V trimmed by 1 base and J by 1 base, 13 bases remained unmatched. CDR3 sequence reads: CAWSALKKGQGAGQETQYF. CDR3 DNA sequence: TGTGCCTGGAGTGCACTGAAAAAGGGACAGGGGGCGGGCCAAGAGACCCAGTACTTC.